These 23 T cell receptor beta chains were all obtained from the same sample, sequenced in a study of shared clonotypes between healthy human individuals. TCRdb's copy holds only in-frame clones and misses some; the assay was immunoSEQ multiplex PCR. The sample shows 2 million to 2.5 million clones, approximately 95% of them seen only once. The specimen was naive CD4+ T cells sorted from blood. Subset noted: CD45RA+ positively selected. The receptor set was obtained from a man between 18 and 35 years old in good health.

The chain links TRBV19 to TRBJ1-2; D is perhaps TRBD1 (6 bases). With 6 bases removed from V and 3 bases from J, the gap between germline ends came to 14 bases. This CDR3 contains 14 residues. Germline CDR1 reads LNHDA; CDR2 reads SQIVND (reference sequence). CDR3: CASSNRQAHYGYTF. As DNA, the CDR3 is TGTGCCAGTAGCAATAGACAGGCTCACTATGGCTACACCTTC.

The CDR3 is CASSKSGGSGTEAFF. CDR3 nucleotides: TGTGCCAGCAGCAAGAGTGGGGGCTCGGGGACTGAAGCTTTCTTT. The chain couples TRBV6-5 to TRBJ1-1, with D perhaps matching TRBD1 (6 bases). Trimming pared 6 bases from V and 5 bases from J, leaving 19 bases between. The germline CDR1 and CDR2 sequences are MNHEY and SVGAGI. CDR3 length: 15 amino acids.

The chain combines TRBV7-8 with TRBJ2-1; D remains unclear. V lost 5 bases to trimming and J lost 4 bases, with 6 bases between them. CDR1 is SGHVS and CDR2 is FQNEAQ in the germline V gene. The CDR3 is made up of 12 amino acids. The CDR3 DNA reads TGTGCCAGCAGCCTGGGGTACAATGAGCAGTTCTTC. It codes for CASSLGYNEQFF.

The V and J genes are TRBV5-6 and TRBJ2-5, with 8 positions matching TRBD2. The CDR3 is made up of 16 amino acids. Germline values: CDR1 SGHDT, CDR2 YYEEEE. The trim removed 2 bases at V and 3 bases at J, leaving 9 bases unmatched. The CDR3 nucleotides read TGTGCCAGCAGCTTTATAGCGGGACGGGGAAAAGAGACCCAGTACTTC. This translates into CASSFIAGRGKETQYF.

The chain has TRBV27 and TRBJ2-2; D gene unclear. Germline-derived CDR1 and CDR2 are MNHEY and SMNVEV (reference sequence). This CDR3 comprises 13 residues. The V end was cut by 1 base, the J end by 7 bases, with 7 bases between. CDR3: CASSLFEDGELFF. Written as DNA, the CDR3 is TGTGCCAGCAGTTTATTTGAGGACGGGGAGCTGTTTTTT.

The rearrangement uses TRBV11-3 and TRBJ2-7; D may be TRBD2 (5 bases). Germline loops: CDR1 SGHNT, CDR2 YENEEA. V shed 3 bases and J shed 3 bases, with 15 bases lying between them. This CDR3 contains 15 residues. The CDR3 protein is CASSFGPRAVYEQYF. CDR3 nucleotide sequence: TGTGCCAGCAGCTTCGGGCCGCGGGCCGTCTACGAGCAGTACTTC.

Notes on this clone: Other DNA sequences within the sample encode an identical CDR3. The chain is built from TRBV18 and TRBJ2-2, with no clear D. Trimming pared 3 bases from V and 0 bases from J, leaving 5 bases between. The length of the CDR3 is 14 residues. The germline V gene has CDR1 KGHSH and CDR2 LQKENI. The CDR3 is CASSPGANTGELFF. Here the CDR3 DNA reads TGTGCCAGCTCACCTGGGGCGAACACCGGGGAGCTGTTTTTT.

V gene TRBV2 combines with J gene TRBJ1-1; tentatively, D is TRBD1 (6 bases). The germline gives CDR1 SNHLY, CDR2 FYNNEI. With 5 bases removed from V and 0 bases from J, the gap between germline ends came to 10 bases. The CDR3 is 14 amino acids. CDR3 sequence (DNA): TGTGCCAGCAGTCCGACAGGTATGAACACTGAAGCTTTCTTT. Residues: CASSPTGMNTEAFF. Full variable domain (remainder filled in from reference TRBV2 and TRBJ1-1): EPEVTQTPSHQVTQMGQEVILRCVPISNHLYFYWYRQILGQKVEFLVSFYNNEISEKSEIFDDQFSVERPDGSNFTLKIRSTKLEDSAMYFCASSPTGMNTEAFFGQGTRLTVV.

The chain employs TRBV7-9 and TRBJ2-7; D remains ambiguous. The CDR3 is made up of 14 amino acids. V dropped 4 bases and J dropped 0 bases, with 10 bases sitting between them. Germline CDR1 is SEHNR and CDR2 is FQNEAQ (reference sequence). The CDR3: CASSSQGGSYEQYF. As DNA, the CDR3 is TGTGCCAGCAGCTCCCAAGGTGGCTCCTACGAGCAGTACTTC.

A remark on this clone: The same CDR3 arises from other DNA sequences in this sample as well. This chain links TRBV5-1 with TRBJ2-2; D uncertain. V was trimmed by 1 base and J by 2 bases, leaving 9 bases between them. Germline-derived CDR1 and CDR2 are SGHRS and YFSETQ. This CDR3 spans 15 amino acids. The CDR3 spells CASSLLAANTGELFF. As DNA, the CDR3 is TGCGCCAGCAGCTTGTTGGCGGCTAACACCGGGGAGCTGTTTTTT.

The genes are TRBV6-1 and TRBJ2-7; the match to TRBD1 covers 7 bases. The J segment lost 4 bases and the V segment lost 3 bases, leaving 6 bases of the junction unmatched. The CDR3 spans 14 residues. Germline V gene sequence: CDR1 MNHNS, CDR2 SASEGT. CDR3 residues: CASSDSGTVYEQYF. CDR3 sequence (DNA): TGTGCCAGCAGTGACTCCGGGACAGTATACGAGCAGTACTTC.

This sequence joins TRBV2 and TRBJ1-5; TRBD1 agrees at 9 bases. The CDR3 sequence is 16 residues long. The V gene end was trimmed by 8 bases and the J gene end by 6 bases; junction bases not matched to a gene: 14. Germline V gene sequence: CDR1 SNHLY, CDR2 FYNNEI. CDR3 bases: TGTGCCAGCGGAGCCTCGATACAGGGGGCGGGTCAGCCCCAGCATTTT. It encodes CASGASIQGAGQPQHF.

The chain is built from TRBV6-1 and TRBJ2-6; D is ambiguous. This CDR3 spans 14 amino acids. The V end was cut by 0 bases, the J end by 13 bases, with 13 bases between. Germline V lookup: CDR1 MNHNS, CDR2 SASEGT. CDR3 amino acids: CASSEAIGLRVLTF. The CDR3 coding sequence is TGTGCCAGCAGTGAAGCCATAGGGTTAAGAGTCCTGACTTTC.

The rearrangement joins TRBV5-1 to TRBJ2-3; D is ambiguous. The CDR3 extends over 14 amino acids. Trimming removed 6 bases at V and 2 bases at J, with 13 bases between. Per germline, CDR1 SGHRS and CDR2 YFSETQ. The CDR3: CASKASAHTDTQYF. CDR3 in DNA: TGCGCCAGCAAGGCTTCGGCCCACACAGATACGCAGTATTTT.

This chain joins TRBV6-6 and TRBJ1-3, with D uncertain. The CDR3 spans 15 residues. Trimming removed 0 bases from V and 0 bases from J, with 6 bases in between. Germline V lookup: CDR1 MNHNY, CDR2 SVGAGI (reference sequence). The CDR3 nucleotides are TGTGCCAGCAGTTACTCATCGAGCTCTGGAAACACCATATATTTT. This codes for CASSYSSSSGNTIYF.

The chain couples TRBV9 to TRBJ2-7; D is unclear. The germline V gene has CDR1 SGDLS and CDR2 YYNGEE. V gave up 3 bases and J gave up 7 bases, with 11 bases separating them. This CDR3 is built from 12 residues. In DNA, the CDR3 is TGTGCCAGCAGCGGTCCCCGGCTGGAGCAGTACTTC. Translating it yields CASSGPRLEQYF. The full variable domain, in which reference TRBV9 and TRBJ2-7 provide the parts outside the CDR3, is DSGVTQTPKHLITATGQRVTLRCSPRSGDLSVYWYQQSLDQGLQFLIQYYNGEERAKGNILERFSAQQFPDLHSELNLSSLELGDSALYFCASSGPRLEQYFGPGTRLTVT.

The chain employs TRBV5-1 and TRBJ2-3; D uncertain. The CDR3 length is 17 residues. The germline V gene encodes CDR1 SGHRS and CDR2 YFSETQ. Trimming pared 2 bases from V and 4 bases from J, leaving 20 bases between. CDR3 in DNA: TGCGCCAGCAGCTTTCGACCGGTCAATGATGGGTCAGATACGCAGTATTTT. It specifies CASSFRPVNDGSDTQYF.

This chain links TRBV19 with TRBJ1-2; no clear D gene. Germline V gene data show CDR1 as LNHDA and CDR2 as SQIVND (reference sequence). V gave up 6 bases and J gave up 2 bases, with 10 bases separating them. CDR3 length equals 13 residues. CDR3 nucleotide sequence: TGTGCCAGTAGCCCGGGGTTAAACTATGGCTACACCTTC. Amino acids: CASSPGLNYGYTF.

This sequence joins TRBV5-5 and TRBJ2-2; D might be TRBD1 (5 bases). V shed 0 bases and J shed 2 bases, with 8 bases lying between them. The CDR3 has 15 amino acids. Germline V gene sequence: CDR1 SGHKS, CDR2 YYEKEE (reference sequence). The CDR3 loop is CASSLVGQNTGELFF. Here the CDR3 DNA reads TGTGCCAGCAGCTTGGTCGGACAAAACACCGGGGAGCTGTTTTTT.

The V call is TRBV10-3, the J call TRBJ1-1, with a weak D call TRBD1 (6 bases). This CDR3 has 14 residues. Per the germline V gene, CDR1 is ENHRY and CDR2 is SYGVKD. V lost 4 bases and J lost 1, with 10 bases in between. The DNA of the CDR3 is TGTGCCATCAGTGCACCACAGGGGAACACTGAAGCTTTCTTT. Amino acids: CAISAPQGNTEAFF.

This clone was seen a handful of times. This chain joins TRBV18 and TRBJ2-7; a weak D match, TRBD1 (5 bases). The CDR3 covers 13 residues. The germline V and J ends were trimmed by 2 bases and 2 bases, with 7 bases remaining between them. Germline V gene data show CDR1 as KGHSH and CDR2 as LQKENI. The CDR3 sequence is CASSPGAAYEQYF. The CDR3 DNA follows: TGTGCCAGCTCACCAGGGGCAGCCTACGAGCAGTACTTC. The variable domain in full, with the rest retrieved from reference TRBV18 and TRBJ2-7, is NAGVMQNPRHLVRRRGQEARLRCSPMKGHSHVYWYRQLPEEGLKFMVYLQKENIIDESGMPKERFSAEFPKEGPSILRIQQVVRGDSAAYFCASSPGAAYEQYFGPGTRLTVT.

V is TRBV18 and J is TRBJ2-7, with a weak D call TRBD1 (6 bases). There are 15 residues in the CDR3. V was cut by 2 bases and J by 6 bases, with 17 bases left in between. From germline, CDR1 is KGHSH and CDR2 LQKENI. Written as DNA, the CDR3 is TGTGCCAGCTCACCAGAGACAGGAGGAAACTCCGAGCAGTACTTC. Protein product: CASSPETGGNSEQYF.

Comments on this clone: This specimen includes other DNA sequences encoding the same CDR3. The chain uses TRBV19 and TRBJ2-7, with D possibly TRBD1 on 5 matching bases. The CDR3 length is 13 residues. Germline values: CDR1 LNHDA, CDR2 SQIVND (reference sequence). V lost 5 bases and J lost 7, with 15 bases in between. DNA for the CDR3: TGTGCCAGTAGTGCCCGAGACAGCTATGAGCAGTACTTC. Encoded protein: CASSARDSYEQYF. The full variable domain, in which reference TRBV19 and TRBJ2-7 provide the parts outside the CDR3, is DGGITQSPKYLFRKEGQNVTLSCEQNLNHDAMYWYRQDPGQGLRLIYYSQIVNDFQKGDIAEGYSVSREKKESFPLTVTSAQKNPTAFYLCASSARDSYEQYFGPGTRLTVT.